Presented here are 3 T cell receptor beta chains from one specimen sequenced in a study of post-analysis software for immune sequencing data. General study points: In patients, TRBV5-6, TRBV5-1 and TRBV20-1 belonged to five TRBV segments found more frequently than in controls.

Prepared TCR beta cDNA libraries contained unique molecular identifiers. Using its own MiXCR run on the PCR reads, TCRdb lists one record per CDR3 protein. This table has 600,000 to 750,000 distinct CDR3 sequences, approximately 59% appearing once. The antigens for these receptors are not known. Sequencing was performed on blood. The receptors derive from a girl aged 2 to 9 with multiple sclerosis.

The chain combines TRBV7-9 with TRBJ2-1; no definite D call. This CDR3 comprises 13 residues. V was shortened by 2 bases and J by 7 bases, with 9 bases between the two germline ends. Germline CDR1 SEHNR, CDR2 FQNEAQ (reference sequence). The CDR3 bases are TGTGCCAGCAGCTTACTCACCGGGAATGAGCAGTTCTTC. This gives the protein CASSLLTGNEQFF.

This clonotype showed up just once. The CDR3 sequence is CASSLGPAKPQHF. CDR3 DNA sequence: TGTGCCAGCAGCTTGGGACCGGCGAAGCCCCAGCATTTT. The V and J genes are TRBV7-2 and TRBJ1-5, with D perhaps TRBD1 (5 bases). Trimming stripped 3 bases from V and 8 bases from J, with 11 bases between. From germline, CDR1 is SGHTA and CDR2 FQGNSA. The CDR3 sequence is 13 residues long.

This clonotype has a handful of counts. CDR3 sequence (DNA): TGTGCCAGCAGCTCCGGACTAGTGAGAGAGACCCAGTACTTC. This sequence encodes CASSSGLVRETQYF. The chain carries TRBV7-2 and TRBJ2-5; 7 bases line up with TRBD2. This CDR3 is built from 14 residues. Looked up from germline, CDR1 is SGHTA and CDR2 is FQGNSA. Germline trimming cut 4 bases from V and 4 bases from J; bases unmatched to any gene: 6.